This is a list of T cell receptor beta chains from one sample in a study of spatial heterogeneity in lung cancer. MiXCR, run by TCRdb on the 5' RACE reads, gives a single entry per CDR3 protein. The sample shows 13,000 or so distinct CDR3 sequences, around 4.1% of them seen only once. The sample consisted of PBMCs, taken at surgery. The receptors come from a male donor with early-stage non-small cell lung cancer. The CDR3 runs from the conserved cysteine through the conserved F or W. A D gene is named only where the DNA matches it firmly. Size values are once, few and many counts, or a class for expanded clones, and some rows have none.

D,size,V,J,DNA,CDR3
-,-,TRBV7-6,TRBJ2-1,TGTGCCAGCAGCCTCACGGGTCGGTCACGCTCCTACAATGAGCAGTTCTTC,CASSLTGRSRSYNEQFF
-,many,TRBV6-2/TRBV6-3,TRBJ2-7,TGTGCCAGCAGTTATCGTGGGAGCTCCTACGAGCAGTACTTC,CASSYRGSSYEQYF
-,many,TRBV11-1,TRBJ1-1,TGTGCCAGCAGCTTAGGGGTCGGGGCGAACACTGAAGCTTTCTTT,CASSLGVGANTEAFF
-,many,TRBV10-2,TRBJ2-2,TGCGCCAGCAGTGTTCGGCAAACCGACACCGGGGAGCTGTTTTTT,CASSVRQTDTGELFF
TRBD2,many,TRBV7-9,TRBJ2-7,TGTGCCAGCAGCCCCTCGAATCGGGGCGGGAGGAGTAAATACGAGCAGTACTTC,CASSPSNRGGRSKYEQYF
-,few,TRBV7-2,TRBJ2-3,TGTGCCAGCAGCTTAGCCCCTCCGCCAGATACGCAGTATTTT,CASSLAPPPDTQYF
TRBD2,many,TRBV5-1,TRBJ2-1,TGCGCCAGCAGCCCGGGACTAGCGGACTACAATGAGCAGTTCTTC,CASSPGLADYNEQFF
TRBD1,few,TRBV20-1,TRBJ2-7,TGCAGTGTTAGAGGACAGGGGGTCGTCCACGAGCAGTACTTC,CSVRGQGVVHEQYF
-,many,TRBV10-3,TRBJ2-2,TGTGCCATCGAAAGTATGGGCGGGGAGCTGTTTTTT,CAIESMGGELFF
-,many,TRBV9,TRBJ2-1,TGTGCCAGCAGCGTAGACACTAGAGGCAATGAGCAGTTCTTC,CASSVDTRGNEQFF
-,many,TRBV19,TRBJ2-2,TGTGCCAGTAGTTACCTGTTCGGGGAGCTGTTTTTT,CASSYLFGELFF
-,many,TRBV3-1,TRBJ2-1,TGTGCCAGCAGCCAAGCCCGAGGTGACAGAGCCTACTCCTACAATGAGCAGTTCTTC,CASSQARGDRAYSYNEQFF
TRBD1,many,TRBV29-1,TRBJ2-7,TGCAGCGCTGAGGACAGGGTCGAGCAGTACTTC,CSAEDRVEQYF
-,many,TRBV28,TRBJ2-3,TGTGCCAGCAGTCCGCGGACTTTCCCTAGCACAGATACGCAGTATTTT,CASSPRTFPSTDTQYF
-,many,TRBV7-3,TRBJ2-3,TGTGCCAGCAGCTTACTTAGCGGCACAGATACGCAGTATTTT,CASSLLSGTDTQYF
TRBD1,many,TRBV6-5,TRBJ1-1,TGTGCCAGCAGTTACTCCCGGACAGGTGGGATGAACACTGAAGCTTTCTTT,CASSYSRTGGMNTEAFF
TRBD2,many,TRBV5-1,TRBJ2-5,TGCGCCAGCAGACGGACTAGCGCCCAAGAGACCCAGTACTTC,CASRRTSAQETQYF
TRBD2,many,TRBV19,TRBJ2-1,TGTGCCAGTAAGGGACTAGCCCACTCCTACAATGAGCAGTTCTTC,CASKGLAHSYNEQFF
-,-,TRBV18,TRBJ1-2,TGTGCCAGCTCACCGGCACGGGGGGATGGCTACACCTTC,CASSPARGDGYTF
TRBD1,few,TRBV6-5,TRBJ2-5,TGTGCCAGCAGTTACTCTCTCAACAGGGGGCCTGAGACCCAGTACTTC,CASSYSLNRGPETQYF
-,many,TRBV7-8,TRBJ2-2,TGTGCCAGCAGCTTCGGGGAGAACACCGGGGAGCTGTTTTTT,CASSFGENTGELFF
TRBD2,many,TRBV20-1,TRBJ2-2,TGCAGTGCTAGAGATTTCGCGGGAGACACGAACACCGGGGAGCTGTTTTTT,CSARDFAGDTNTGELFF
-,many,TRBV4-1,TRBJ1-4,TGCGCCAGCAGCCAGGGGACAATTGCAACTAATGAAAAACTGTTTTTT,CASSQGTIATNEKLFF
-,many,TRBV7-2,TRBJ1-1,TGTGCCAGCAGCAGAGACCAGGGGAGGACTGAAGCTTTCTTT,CASSRDQGRTEAFF
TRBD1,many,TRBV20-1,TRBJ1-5,TGCAGTGCTAGAGCCCCGGGACAGGGGGCCCAGAACCACGATAGCAATCAGCCCCAGCATTTT,CSARAPGQGAQNHDSNQPQHF
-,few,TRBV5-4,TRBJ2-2,TGTGCCAGCAGCCACGCCAGCGGGAACACCGGGGAGCTGTTTTTT,CASSHASGNTGELFF
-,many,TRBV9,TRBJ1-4,TGTGCCAGCAGCGTAGAGGCAGCAACTAATGAAAAACTGTTTTTT,CASSVEAATNEKLFF